This TCR beta chain stems from a study of CD4 T cell repertoires in COVID-19. Study-level findings and limits: Two or all three memory subsets shared several highly expanded SARS-CoV-2-reactive clonotypes.

V lost 5 bases, J lost 2 bases, and 7 bases lay in between. This CDR3 spans 14 amino acids. Looked up from germline, CDR1 is SGHAT and CDR2 is FQNNGV. A remark on this clone: Its antigen is as yet unknown.

The repertoire was sequenced with immunoSEQ multiplex PCR; TCRdb's copy has only in-frame clones and lacks some. This sample has approximately 75,000 clones, with 80% to 90% found just once. The origin of this receptor is a human donor who had COVID-19. The sample here was CD4+ T cells from peripheral blood, taken after recovery from COVID-19. The chain recombines TRBV11-2 with TRBJ2-6; D not resolved. The CDR3 is CASSKMAGANVLTF. The CDR3 bases are TGTGCCAGCAGCAAAATGGCTGGGGCCAACGTCCTGACTTTC.